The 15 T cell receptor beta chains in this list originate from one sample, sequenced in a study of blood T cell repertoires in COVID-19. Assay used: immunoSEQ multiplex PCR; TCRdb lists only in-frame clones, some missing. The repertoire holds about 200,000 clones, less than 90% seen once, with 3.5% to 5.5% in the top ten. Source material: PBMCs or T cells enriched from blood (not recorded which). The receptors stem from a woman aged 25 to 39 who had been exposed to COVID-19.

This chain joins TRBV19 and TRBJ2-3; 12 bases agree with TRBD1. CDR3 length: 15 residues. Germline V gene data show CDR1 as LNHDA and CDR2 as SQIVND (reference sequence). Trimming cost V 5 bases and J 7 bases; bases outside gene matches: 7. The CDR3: CASSFGTGGTNTQYF. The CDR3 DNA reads TGTGCCAGTAGTTTCGGGACAGGGGGCACGAATACGCAGTATTTT. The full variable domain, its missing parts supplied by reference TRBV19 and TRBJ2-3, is DGGITQSPKYLFRKEGQNVTLSCEQNLNHDAMYWYRQDPGQGLRLIYYSQIVNDFQKGDIAEGYSVSREKKESFPLTVTSAQKNPTAFYLCASSFGTGGTNTQYFGPGTRLTVL.

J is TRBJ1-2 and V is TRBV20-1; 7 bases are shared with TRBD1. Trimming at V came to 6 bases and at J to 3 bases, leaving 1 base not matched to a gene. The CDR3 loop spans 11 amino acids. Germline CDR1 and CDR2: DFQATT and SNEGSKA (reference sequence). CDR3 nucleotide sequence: TGCAGTGCCCAGGGGGACTATGGCTACACCTTC. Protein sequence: CSAQGDYGYTF.

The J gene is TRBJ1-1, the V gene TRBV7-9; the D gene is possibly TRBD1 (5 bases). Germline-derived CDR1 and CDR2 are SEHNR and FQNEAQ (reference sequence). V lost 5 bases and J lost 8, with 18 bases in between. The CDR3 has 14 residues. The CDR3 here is CASSTQLTGPEAFF. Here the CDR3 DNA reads TGTGCCAGCAGCACCCAACTAACAGGCCCAGAAGCTTTCTTT.

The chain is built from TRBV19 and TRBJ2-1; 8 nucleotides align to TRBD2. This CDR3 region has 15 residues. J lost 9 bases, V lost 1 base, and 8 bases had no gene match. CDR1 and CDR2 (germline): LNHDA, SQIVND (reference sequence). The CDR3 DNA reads TGTGCCAGTAGTATAGCGGGGGGGGCGGTTGCTGAGCAGTTCTTC. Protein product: CASSIAGGAVAEQFF.

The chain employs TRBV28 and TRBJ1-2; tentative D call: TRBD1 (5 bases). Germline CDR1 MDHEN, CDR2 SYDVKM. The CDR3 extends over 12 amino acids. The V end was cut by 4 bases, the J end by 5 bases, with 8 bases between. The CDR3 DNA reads TGTGCCAGCAGTTGGGACTTTTATGGCTACACCTTC. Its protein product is CASSWDFYGYTF.

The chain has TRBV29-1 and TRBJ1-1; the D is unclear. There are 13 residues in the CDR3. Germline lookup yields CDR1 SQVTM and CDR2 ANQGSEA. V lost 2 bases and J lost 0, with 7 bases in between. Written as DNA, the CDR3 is TGCAGCGTTGAATGGCCCCTGAACACTGAAGCTTTCTTT. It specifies CSVEWPLNTEAFF.

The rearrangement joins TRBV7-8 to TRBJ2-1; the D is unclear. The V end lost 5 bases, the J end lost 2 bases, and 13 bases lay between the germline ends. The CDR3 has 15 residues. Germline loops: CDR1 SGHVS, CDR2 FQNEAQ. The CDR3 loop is CASSPGVPTYNEQFF. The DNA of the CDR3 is TGTGCCAGCAGCCCCGGAGTACCGACCTACAATGAGCAGTTCTTC. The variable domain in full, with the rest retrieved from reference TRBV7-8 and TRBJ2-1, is GAGVSQSPRYKVAKRGQDVALRCDPISGHVSLFWYQQALGQGPEFLTYFQNEAQLDKSGLPSDRFFAERPEGSVSTLKIQRTQQEDSAVYLCASSPGVPTYNEQFFGPGTRLTVL.

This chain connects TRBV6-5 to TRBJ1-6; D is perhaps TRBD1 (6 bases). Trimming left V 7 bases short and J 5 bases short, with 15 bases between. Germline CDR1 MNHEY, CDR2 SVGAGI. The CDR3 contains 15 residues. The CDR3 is CASISIQGNNSPLHF. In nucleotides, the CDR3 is TGTGCCAGCATCTCGATCCAGGGGAATAATTCACCCCTCCACTTT.

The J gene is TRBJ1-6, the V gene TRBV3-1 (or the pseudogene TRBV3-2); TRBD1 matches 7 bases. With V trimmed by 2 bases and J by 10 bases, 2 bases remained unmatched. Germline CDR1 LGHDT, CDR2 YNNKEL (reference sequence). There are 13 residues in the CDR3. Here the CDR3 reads CASSQRDRSPLHF. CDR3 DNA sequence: TGTGCCAGCAGCCAAAGGGACAGATCACCCCTCCACTTT.

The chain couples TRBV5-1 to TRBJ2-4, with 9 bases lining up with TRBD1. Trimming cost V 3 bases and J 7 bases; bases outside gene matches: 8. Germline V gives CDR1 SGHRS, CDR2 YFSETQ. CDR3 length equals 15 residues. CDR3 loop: CASSSEGTGRNIQYF. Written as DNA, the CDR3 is TGCGCCAGCAGCTCGGAAGGGACAGGGAGGAACATTCAGTACTTC.

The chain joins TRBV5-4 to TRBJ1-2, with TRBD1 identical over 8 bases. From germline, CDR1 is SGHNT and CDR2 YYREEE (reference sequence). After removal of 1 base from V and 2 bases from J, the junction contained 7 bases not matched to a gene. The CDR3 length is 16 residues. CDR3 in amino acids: CASSLPGQGRNYGYTF. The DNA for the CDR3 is TGTGCCAGCAGCTTGCCTGGACAGGGCAGAAACTATGGCTACACCTTC.

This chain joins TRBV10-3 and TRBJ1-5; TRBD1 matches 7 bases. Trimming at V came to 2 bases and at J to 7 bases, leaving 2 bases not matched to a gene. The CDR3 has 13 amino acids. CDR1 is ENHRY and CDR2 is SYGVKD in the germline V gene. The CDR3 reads CAISEADRQPQHF. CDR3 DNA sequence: TGTGCCATCAGTGAGGCGGACAGGCAGCCCCAGCATTTT.

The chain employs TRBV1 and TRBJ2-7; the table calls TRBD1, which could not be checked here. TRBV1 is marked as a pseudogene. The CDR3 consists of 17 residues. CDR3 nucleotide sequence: TGCACCAGCAGCCAAGATAAACGACAGGGGGCCTCCTACGAGCAGTACTTC. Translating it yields CTSSQDKRQGASYEQYF.

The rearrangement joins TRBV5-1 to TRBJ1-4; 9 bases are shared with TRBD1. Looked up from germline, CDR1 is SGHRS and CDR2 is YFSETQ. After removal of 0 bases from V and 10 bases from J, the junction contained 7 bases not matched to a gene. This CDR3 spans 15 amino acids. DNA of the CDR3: TGCGCCAGCAGCTTGGAGGGACAGGGTAACGCAAAACTGTTTTTT. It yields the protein CASSLEGQGNAKLFF.

This chain's CDR3 is CASSQGQSYEQYF. The CDR3 DNA reads as TGCGCCAGCAGCCAGGGACAGTCCTACGAGCAGTACTTC. The V gene is TRBV10-1, the J gene TRBJ2-7, with 7 bases aligning to TRBD1. This CDR3 contains 13 residues. CDR1 is WNHNN and CDR2 is SYGVQD in the germline V gene (reference sequence). Losses at the gene ends were 6 bases for V and 1 base for J; bases not matched to a gene: 3.